This is a list of T cell receptor beta chains from one sample in a study of vaccination and CD4 T cells after COVID-19. TCRdb re-called the PCR reads with MiXCR, one entry per CDR3 protein. Of 15,000 to 20,000 distinct CDR3 sequences in the sample, 45% to 65% were seen once. The antigens of these receptors remain unknown. The sample consisted of CD4+ T cells from blood, cultured in vitro. The receptors originated from a human donor who had recovered from COVID-19. CDR3s include the opening cysteine and the closing phenylalanine or tryptophan. D genes are given only for firm matches. The listing skips clone size in some rows; elsewhere it reads once, few, many or a size class.

d_gene: NA
j_gene: TRBJ2-5
abundance: NA
v_gene: TRBV5-4
CDR3aa: CASSLALGYQETQYF
CDR3nt: TGTGCCAGCAGCTTGGCCCTTGGGTACCAAGAGACCCAGTACTTC

d_gene: NA
j_gene: TRBJ2-3
abundance: NA
v_gene: TRBV5-1
CDR3aa: CASSAGSAWDTQYF
CDR3nt: TGCGCCAGCAGCGCCGGGTCGGCGTGGGATACGCAGTATTTT

d_gene: NA
j_gene: TRBJ1-5
abundance: few
v_gene: TRBV19
CDR3aa: CASTETGVYSNQPQHF
CDR3nt: TGTGCCAGCACTGAGACCGGAGTGTATAGCAATCAGCCCCAGCATTTT

d_gene: TRBD1
j_gene: TRBJ2-7
abundance: once
v_gene: TRBV4-1
CDR3aa: CASSLRTGEAEQYF
CDR3nt: TGCGCCAGCAGCCTACGGACAGGGGAGGCCGAGCAGTACTTC

d_gene: NA
j_gene: TRBJ1-2
abundance: few
v_gene: TRBV24-1
CDR3aa: CATSDRSGNASGYTF
CDR3nt: TGTGCCACCAGTGATCGGAGCGGGAATGCCTCTGGCTACACCTTC

d_gene: NA
j_gene: TRBJ2-1
abundance: NA
v_gene: TRBV6-1
CDR3aa: CASSPRLGGKFF
CDR3nt: TGTGCCAGCAGTCCCAGACTAGGAGGGAAGTTCTTC

d_gene: TRBD1
j_gene: TRBJ2-3
abundance: NA
v_gene: TRBV20-1
CDR3aa: CSAPGTGTDTQYF
CDR3nt: TGCAGTGCCCCCGGGACAGGGACCGATACGCAGTATTTT

d_gene: NA
j_gene: TRBJ1-1
abundance: few
v_gene: TRBV20-1
CDR3aa: CSARRQINTEAFF
CDR3nt: TGCAGTGCTAGGAGACAAATTAACACTGAAGCTTTCTTT

d_gene: NA
j_gene: TRBJ1-2
abundance: once
v_gene: TRBV5-4
CDR3aa: CASSPGAPTGPGGYTF
CDR3nt: TGTGCCAGCAGCCCGGGGGCCCCTACAGGGCCTGGTGGCTACACCTTC

d_gene: TRBD2
j_gene: TRBJ2-1
abundance: NA
v_gene: TRBV20-1
CDR3aa: CSARDEVTGGYNEQFF
CDR3nt: TGCAGTGCTAGAGATGAGGTGACGGGAGGGTACAATGAGCAGTTCTTC

d_gene: TRBD1
j_gene: TRBJ1-1
abundance: NA
v_gene: TRBV7-9
CDR3aa: CASSSNTGGVTEAFF
CDR3nt: TGTGCCAGCAGCTCCAATACAGGGGGGGTCACTGAAGCTTTCTTT

d_gene: TRBD1
j_gene: TRBJ2-7
abundance: few
v_gene: TRBV6-1
CDR3aa: CASRRTGGSSYEQYF
CDR3nt: TGTGCCAGCAGACGGACAGGTGGGAGCTCCTACGAGCAGTACTTC

d_gene: TRBD2
j_gene: TRBJ2-7
abundance: NA
v_gene: TRBV19
CDR3aa: CASSEAGGAYEQYF
CDR3nt: TGTGCCAGTAGTGAAGCGGGAGGCGCCTACGAGCAGTACTTC

d_gene: NA
j_gene: TRBJ2-5
abundance: NA
v_gene: TRBV4-2
CDR3aa: CASSQERTQETQYF
CDR3nt: TGTGCCAGCAGCCAGGAGCGGACCCAAGAGACCCAGTACTTC

d_gene: NA
j_gene: TRBJ2-5
abundance: few
v_gene: TRBV24-1
CDR3aa: CATSDPVGRGQETQYF
CDR3nt: TGTGCCACCAGTGATCCGGTCGGAAGGGGTCAAGAGACCCAGTACTTC

d_gene: NA
j_gene: TRBJ2-3
abundance: NA
v_gene: TRBV5-4
CDR3aa: CASSWGTSTDTQYF
CDR3nt: TGTGCCAGCAGCTGGGGGACAAGCACAGATACGCAGTATTTT

d_gene: TRBD2
j_gene: TRBJ2-5
abundance: NA
v_gene: TRBV6-5
CDR3aa: CASSSLKREGRRETQYF
CDR3nt: TGTGCCAGCAGTTCCCTTAAGCGGGAGGGCCGTCGGGAGACCCAGTACTTC

d_gene: NA
j_gene: TRBJ1-1
abundance: NA
v_gene: TRBV20-1
CDR3aa: CSATNWERTEAFF
CDR3nt: TGCAGTGCTACGAATTGGGAGCGGACTGAAGCTTTCTTT

d_gene: TRBD2
j_gene: TRBJ2-1
abundance: NA
v_gene: TRBV28
CDR3aa: CASMREGRPNEQFF
CDR3nt: TGTGCCAGTATGCGGGAGGGCCGTCCCAATGAGCAGTTCTTC

d_gene: NA
j_gene: TRBJ2-7
abundance: few
v_gene: TRBV19
CDR3aa: CASSILWGSGVYEQYF
CDR3nt: TGTGCCAGTAGTATTCTCTGGGGTAGTGGTGTGTACGAGCAGTACTTC

d_gene: TRBD2
j_gene: TRBJ2-7
abundance: NA
v_gene: TRBV19
CDR3aa: CASSINPSGSTEQYF
CDR3nt: TGTGCCAGTAGTATAAATCCCAGCGGGAGCACCGAGCAGTACTTC

d_gene: TRBD1
j_gene: TRBJ1-2
abundance: NA
v_gene: TRBV27
CDR3aa: CASSPGQGGANYGYTF
CDR3nt: TGTGCCAGCAGTCCGGGACAGGGGGGGGCTAACTATGGCTACACCTTC

d_gene: NA
j_gene: TRBJ2-1
abundance: NA
v_gene: TRBV27
CDR3aa: CASRPQGIRVYNEQFF
CDR3nt: TGTGCCAGCAGACCTCAGGGGATTAGGGTCTACAATGAGCAGTTCTTC

d_gene: NA
j_gene: TRBJ2-5
abundance: NA
v_gene: TRBV7-3
CDR3aa: CASRSGPQETQYF
CDR3nt: TGTGCCAGCAGGTCCGGGCCTCAAGAGACCCAGTACTTC

d_gene: TRBD1
j_gene: TRBJ1-5
abundance: NA
v_gene: TRBV30
CDR3aa: CAWLPSDRGNQPQHF
CDR3nt: TGTGCCTGGCTTCCGTCGGACAGGGGGAATCAGCCCCAGCATTTT

d_gene: TRBD2
j_gene: TRBJ2-5
abundance: NA
v_gene: TRBV11-2
CDR3aa: CASSRIYSGGETQYF
CDR3nt: TGTGCCAGCAGCCGCATATATAGCGGGGGGGAGACCCAGTACTTC

d_gene: NA
j_gene: TRBJ1-6
abundance: NA
v_gene: TRBV7-2
CDR3aa: CASSLFDSPLHF
CDR3nt: TGTGCCAGCAGCTTATTTGATTCACCCCTCCACTTT

d_gene: NA
j_gene: TRBJ2-2
abundance: NA
v_gene: TRBV12-3/TRBV12-4
CDR3aa: CASSQNTGELFF
CDR3nt: TGTGCCAGCAGCCAGAACACCGGGGAGCTGTTTTTT

d_gene: NA
j_gene: TRBJ1-2
abundance: NA
v_gene: TRBV7-2
CDR3aa: CASSFRGGDYGYTF
CDR3nt: TGTGCCAGCAGCTTCAGGGGTGGAGACTATGGCTACACCTTC

d_gene: TRBD1
j_gene: TRBJ1-1
abundance: NA
v_gene: TRBV2
CDR3aa: CASRDRVLTTEAFF
CDR3nt: TGTGCCAGCAGGGACAGGGTGCTTACAACTGAAGCTTTCTTT

d_gene: TRBD1
j_gene: TRBJ1-1
abundance: few
v_gene: TRBV28
CDR3aa: CASRGRDRNWAEAFF
CDR3nt: TGTGCCAGCAGGGGTCGGGACAGAAATTGGGCTGAAGCTTTCTTT

d_gene: NA
j_gene: TRBJ1-2
abundance: NA
v_gene: TRBV19
CDR3aa: CASSLLRGIHGYTF
CDR3nt: TGTGCCAGTAGTCTCCTTAGAGGGATCCACGGTTACACCTTC

d_gene: NA
j_gene: TRBJ1-5
abundance: few
v_gene: TRBV2
CDR3aa: CASSVSSGFQPQHF
CDR3nt: TGTGCCAGCAGTGTTTCGTCGGGGTTTCAGCCCCAGCATTTT

d_gene: NA
j_gene: TRBJ1-5
abundance: NA
v_gene: TRBV12-3/TRBV12-4
CDR3aa: CASSSDYSNQPQHF
CDR3nt: TGTGCCAGCAGTTCGGATTATAGCAATCAGCCCCAGCATTTT

d_gene: NA
j_gene: TRBJ2-1
abundance: few
v_gene: TRBV24-1
CDR3aa: CATSDFGRAYNEQFF
CDR3nt: TGTGCCACCAGTGATTTTGGGCGGGCCTACAATGAGCAGTTCTTC

d_gene: NA
j_gene: TRBJ2-7
abundance: NA
v_gene: TRBV7-9
CDR3aa: CASTHTGGGGYEQYF
CDR3nt: TGTGCCAGCACCCACACAGGGGGGGGCGGGTACGAGCAGTACTTC

d_gene: NA
j_gene: TRBJ1-2
abundance: NA
v_gene: TRBV27
CDR3aa: CASSRFPGRRGYTF
CDR3nt: TGTGCCAGCAGCCGATTCCCGGGAAGAAGAGGCTACACCTTC

d_gene: NA
j_gene: TRBJ1-2
abundance: few
v_gene: TRBV5-4
CDR3aa: CASSRSREYGYTF
CDR3nt: TGTGCCAGCAGCCGATCCAGGGAATATGGCTACACCTTC

d_gene: NA
j_gene: TRBJ2-5
abundance: NA
v_gene: TRBV5-1
CDR3aa: CASSELQETQYF
CDR3nt: TGCGCCAGCAGCGAATTGCAAGAGACCCAGTACTTC

d_gene: TRBD1
j_gene: TRBJ1-1
abundance: NA
v_gene: TRBV2
CDR3aa: CASSGTGSEAFF
CDR3nt: TGTGCCAGCAGTGGGACAGGCTCTGAAGCTTTCTTT

d_gene: TRBD1
j_gene: TRBJ1-1
abundance: few
v_gene: TRBV4-2
CDR3aa: CASSQIRGTGAGAEAFF
CDR3nt: TGTGCCAGCAGCCAAATTCGGGGGACAGGGGCTGGGGCTGAAGCTTTCTTT

d_gene: NA
j_gene: TRBJ2-2
abundance: once
v_gene: TRBV4-2
CDR3aa: CASSQVHGGMTGELFF
CDR3nt: TGTGCCAGCAGCCAAGTTCATGGGGGGATGACCGGGGAGCTGTTTTTT

d_gene: NA
j_gene: TRBJ2-5
abundance: NA
v_gene: TRBV7-2
CDR3aa: CASSFQGARETQYF
CDR3nt: TGTGCCAGCAGCTTTCAGGGAGCCCGGGAGACCCAGTACTTC

d_gene: TRBD1
j_gene: TRBJ1-1
abundance: NA
v_gene: TRBV7-9
CDR3aa: CASSKRDRDRTEAFF
CDR3nt: TGTGCCAGCAGCAAGAGGGACAGGGATCGGACTGAAGCTTTCTTT

d_gene: TRBD1
j_gene: TRBJ2-5
abundance: NA
v_gene: TRBV7-7
CDR3aa: CASSFGRGSGETQYF
CDR3nt: TGTGCTAGCAGCTTTGGCAGGGGGTCGGGCGAGACCCAGTACTTC

d_gene: NA
j_gene: TRBJ1-6
abundance: NA
v_gene: TRBV7-3
CDR3aa: CASSPDRRDHNSPLHF
CDR3nt: TGTGCCAGCAGCCCTGACCGGAGGGACCATAATTCACCCCTCCACTTT

d_gene: NA
j_gene: TRBJ1-5
abundance: few
v_gene: TRBV19
CDR3aa: CASRGTQANQPQHF
CDR3nt: TGTGCCAGTAGGGGGACACAGGCAAATCAGCCCCAGCATTTT

d_gene: TRBD2
j_gene: TRBJ2-3
abundance: NA
v_gene: TRBV7-9
CDR3aa: CASTLRRLAADTQYF
CDR3nt: TGTGCCAGCACCCTAAGACGGCTAGCGGCAGATACGCAGTATTTT

d_gene: TRBD1
j_gene: TRBJ1-5
abundance: NA
v_gene: TRBV6-2/TRBV6-3
CDR3aa: CASSYSWRTGRYSNQPQHF
CDR3nt: TGTGCCAGCAGTTACTCTTGGAGGACAGGGAGATATAGCAATCAGCCCCAGCATTTT

d_gene: TRBD2
j_gene: TRBJ2-2
abundance: few
v_gene: TRBV20-1
CDR3aa: CSAILAGGRTGELFF
CDR3nt: TGCAGTGCCATACTAGCGGGAGGGCGCACCGGGGAGCTGTTTTTT

d_gene: TRBD1
j_gene: TRBJ1-2
abundance: medium-sized
v_gene: TRBV10-3
CDR3aa: CAISEGGDRGDYGYTF
CDR3nt: TGTGCCATCAGTGAGGGAGGGGACAGGGGAGACTATGGCTACACCTTC

d_gene: NA
j_gene: TRBJ2-5
abundance: NA
v_gene: TRBV20-1
CDR3aa: CSALYQETQYF
CDR3nt: TGCAGTGCTCTGTACCAAGAGACCCAGTACTTC

d_gene: NA
j_gene: TRBJ2-1
abundance: NA
v_gene: TRBV20-1
CDR3aa: CSARSPHSYNEQFF
CDR3nt: TGCAGTGCCCGTTCCCCCCACTCCTACAATGAGCAGTTCTTC

d_gene: NA
j_gene: TRBJ2-7
abundance: NA
v_gene: TRBV20-1
CDR3aa: CSAFSPGSGHYEQYF
CDR3nt: TGCAGTGCCTTCAGCCCGGGCAGTGGCCACTACGAGCAGTACTTC

d_gene: NA
j_gene: TRBJ2-5
abundance: NA
v_gene: TRBV20-1
CDR3aa: CSAGRGRRRETQYF
CDR3nt: TGCAGTGCTGGACGGGGGAGGAGGCGAGAGACCCAGTACTTC

d_gene: NA
j_gene: TRBJ1-6
abundance: NA
v_gene: TRBV12-2
CDR3aa: CASRSMSGARGKGSPLHF
CDR3nt: TGTGCAAGTCGCTCTATGAGTGGGGCCAGGGGGAAAGGATCACCCCTCCACTTT

d_gene: NA
j_gene: TRBJ1-2
abundance: NA
v_gene: TRBV19
CDR3aa: CASNLDTADNYGYTF
CDR3nt: TGTGCCAGTAACCTTGACACGGCCGATAACTATGGCTACACCTTC

d_gene: TRBD2
j_gene: TRBJ2-7
abundance: NA
v_gene: TRBV19
CDR3aa: CASPGTSGSYEQYF
CDR3nt: TGTGCCAGCCCCGGGACTAGCGGGAGCTACGAGCAGTACTTC

d_gene: NA
j_gene: TRBJ1-1
abundance: NA
v_gene: TRBV2
CDR3aa: CASSEYGALGAFF
CDR3nt: TGTGCCAGCAGTGAATACGGCGCTTTGGGGGCTTTCTTT

d_gene: NA
j_gene: TRBJ1-5
abundance: NA
v_gene: TRBV7-2
CDR3aa: CASSYSSNQPQHF
CDR3nt: TGTGCCAGCAGCTATAGTAGCAATCAGCCCCAGCATTTT